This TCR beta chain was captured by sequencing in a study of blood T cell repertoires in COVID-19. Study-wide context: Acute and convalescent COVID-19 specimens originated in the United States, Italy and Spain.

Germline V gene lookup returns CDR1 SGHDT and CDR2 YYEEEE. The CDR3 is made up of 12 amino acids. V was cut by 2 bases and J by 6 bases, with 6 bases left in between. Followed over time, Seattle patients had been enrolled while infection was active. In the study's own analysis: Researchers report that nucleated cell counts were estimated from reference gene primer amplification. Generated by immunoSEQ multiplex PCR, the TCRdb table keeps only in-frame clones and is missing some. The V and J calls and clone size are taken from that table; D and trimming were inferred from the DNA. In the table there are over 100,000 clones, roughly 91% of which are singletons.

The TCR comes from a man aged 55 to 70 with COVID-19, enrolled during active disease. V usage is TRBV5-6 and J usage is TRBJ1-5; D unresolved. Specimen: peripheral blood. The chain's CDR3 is CASSFRGQPQHF. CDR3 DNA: TGTGCCAGCAGCTTTCGCGGTCAGCCCCAGCATTTT.